Sequencing of this TCR beta chain was carried out in a study of patients and donors after allogeneic stem cell transplantation. The table lists this clonotype with a count of one. A much more abundant neighbour one base away suggests this may be a read error. Each CDR3 protein gets one entry after TCRdb re-called the RT-PCR reads with MiXCR. The data show roughly 40,000 distinct CDR3 sequences, over 25% seen once. Input material: blood, either unsorted or a sorted T cell fraction (not recorded which). The source of this sequence is a human donor who was either an allogeneic HSCT recipient or a stem cell or donor lymphocyte infusion donor (not recorded which). It is not recorded whose cells these are; they may come from a transplant donor.

The CDR3 loop is CASNELSSYNSPPHF. The CDR3 bases are TGTGCCAGCAACGAACTGAGCTCCTATAATTCACCCCCCCACTTT. The rearrangement uses TRBV7-9 and TRBJ1-6; D is unclear. The CDR3 covers 15 residues. Germline-derived CDR1 and CDR2 are SEHNR and FQNEAQ (reference sequence).